The next 10 T cell receptor beta chains were all read from a single sample in a study of T cell changes during pregnancy in multiple sclerosis. TCRdb's table, derived via immunoSEQ multiplex PCR, lists solely in-frame clones and lacks some. The sample yields about 30,000 clones, under 95% seen once. The starting material was CD8+ T cells from peripheral blood mononuclear cells, obtained before pregnancy. These receptors all stem from a female donor with multiple sclerosis, enrolled in a pregnancy study.

The chain uses TRBV2 and TRBJ1-1; D not resolved. V lost 7 bases, J lost 6 bases, and 21 bases lay in between. The CDR3 loop spans 15 amino acids. CDR1 and CDR2 from the germline V gene are SNHLY and FYNNEI. CDR3 region: CASTTQSGLPPEAFF. In DNA, the CDR3 is TGTGCCAGCACCACCCAGTCGGGGTTACCTCCTGAAGCTTTCTTT.

This CDR3 is CASRLGLAVNTGELFF. CDR3 DNA: TGTGCCAGTCGGTTGGGGCTAGCGGTTAACACCGGGGAGCTGTTTTTT. The chain couples TRBV19 to TRBJ2-2; 7 bases line up with TRBD2. There are 16 residues in the CDR3. CDR1 and CDR2 from the germline V gene are LNHDA and SQIVND (reference sequence). V gave up 8 bases and J gave up 2 bases; unmatched junction bases: 11.

The V call is TRBV7-3, the J call TRBJ2-2, with 11 bases that match TRBD2. This CDR3 is built from 16 residues. Trimming cost V 5 bases and J 7 bases; bases outside gene matches: 9. CDR1 SGHTA and CDR2 FQGTGA come from the germline V gene. DNA of the CDR3: TGTGCCAGCAGCCCGACTAGCGGGGCCTTTGACGGGGAGCTGTTTTTT. Residues: CASSPTSGAFDGELFF. The full variable domain, in which reference TRBV7-3 and TRBJ2-2 provide the parts outside the CDR3, is GAGVSQTPSNKVTEKGKYVELRCDPISGHTALYWYRQSLGQGPEFLIYFQGTGAADDSGLPNDRFFAVRPEGSVSTLKIQRTERGDSAVYLCASSPTSGAFDGELFFGEGSRLTVL.

This sequence joins TRBV6-4 and TRBJ2-1, with 12 bases matching TRBD2. Trimming at V came to 5 bases and at J to 4 bases, leaving 3 bases not matched to a gene. The CDR3 covers 15 residues. Germline V CDR1 and CDR2: MRHNA, SNTAGT. The CDR3 bases are TGTGCCAGCAGTACGACTAGCGGGGGTTACAATGAGCAGTTCTTC. Amino acid sequence: CASSTTSGGYNEQFF.

The gene calls are TRBV27 and TRBJ2-7; no clear D. Germline CDR1 is MNHEY and CDR2 is SMNVEV (reference sequence). The CDR3 extends over 14 amino acids. Trimming took off 2 bases at V and 6 bases at J, with 14 bases between the two ends. CDR3 coding DNA: TGTGCCAGCAGTTTAGCAGCCAGGTACCTCGAGCAGTACTTC. The encoded protein is CASSLAARYLEQYF.

The chain uses TRBV6-6 and TRBJ1-1, with D uncertain. Germline V gene lookup returns CDR1 MNHNY and CDR2 SVGAGI (reference sequence). The CDR3 has 15 amino acids. V lost 0 bases, J lost 1 base, and 9 bases lay in between. The CDR3 sequence: CASSYSLQRNTEAFF. The CDR3 DNA follows: TGTGCCAGCAGTTACTCGTTACAGAGGAACACTGAAGCTTTCTTT.

The rearrangement uses TRBV4-2 and TRBJ2-1, with TRBD2 matching 7 bases. This CDR3 has 16 residues. CDR1 is LGHNA and CDR2 is YNFKEQ in the germline V gene. V shed 2 bases and J 6 bases; nucleotides not matched to a gene: 10. The CDR3 loop reads CASSQISSGIFNEQFF. The CDR3 DNA reads as TGTGCCAGCAGCCAAATATCCAGCGGGATCTTCAATGAGCAGTTCTTC.

The genes are TRBV7-6 and TRBJ2-7; 7 bases match TRBD2. Germline V gene lookup returns CDR1 SGHVS and CDR2 FNYEAQ. Trimming took 0 bases from V and 5 from J; bases not matched to a gene: 4. The CDR3 is made up of 14 amino acids. CDR3 in DNA: TGTGCCAGCAGCTTAGCGGGAGGGCCCGACGAGCAGTACTTC. The encoded protein is CASSLAGGPDEQYF.

The chain recombines TRBV7-2 with TRBJ2-1; 7 nucleotides line up with TRBD2. The V segment lost 7 bases and the J segment 8 bases; nucleotides outside the gene matches: 14. The CDR3 contains 15 residues. In germline, CDR1 is SGHTA, CDR2 FQGNSA. As DNA, the CDR3 is TGTGCCAGCATGGAGGGAGTATGGGGGGGGGATGAGCAGTTCTTC. It is translated as CASMEGVWGGDEQFF.

The V gene is TRBV4-3, the J gene TRBJ1-1; a weak D match, TRBD1 (5 bases). Trimming took 2 bases from V and 0 from J, leaving 10 bases between them. CDR3 length: 15 amino acids. Germline V gives CDR1 LGHNA, CDR2 YSLEER. The CDR3 region is CASSQRGDLNTEAFF. The CDR3 DNA reads TGCGCCAGCAGCCAAAGGGGCGACTTGAACACTGAAGCTTTCTTT.